A single sample gave rise to the 14 T cell receptor beta chains below, sequenced in a study of cytomegalovirus exposure and HLA in healthy donors. The PCR had 60 Vbeta and 13 Jbeta primers. Using immunoSEQ multiplex PCR, the repertoire was profiled, and TCRdb retains in-frame clones only, with some absent. This table holds 200,000 to 250,000 clones, around 76% found once. Sequences were obtained from PBMCs. Every receptor here comes from a man aged 18 to 30 in good health and CMV-seronegative.

The table lists this clone with a few counts. The chain employs TRBV10-3 and TRBJ2-7; D is perhaps TRBD1 (6 bases). V lost 5 bases to trimming and J lost 6 bases, with 11 bases between them. Germline loops: CDR1 ENHRY, CDR2 SYGVKD. CDR3 length equals 12 residues. CDR3 nucleotide sequence: TGTGCCATCAGTACGACAGGAGGCGAGCAGTACTTC. It encodes CAISTTGGEQYF.

This rearrangement joins TRBV7-2 to TRBJ2-5; TRBD2 is a possible D gene (5 bases). The germline CDR1 and CDR2 sequences are SGHTA and FQGNSA. This CDR3 comprises 15 residues. V lost 1 base and J 5 bases, leaving 14 bases between the germline ends. Written as DNA, the CDR3 is TGTGCCAGCAGCTTAGTCTTACTAGGCAGGGAGACCCAGTACTTC. It yields the protein CASSLVLLGRETQYF.

The V gene is TRBV9, the J gene TRBJ2-7; 13 nucleotides match TRBD2. J gave up 1 base and V 5 bases, and 15 bases lay outside the gene matches. Germline CDR1 reads SGDLS; CDR2 reads YYNGEE. The CDR3 consists of 19 residues. The CDR3 protein is CASSGGAGLAGPESYEQYF. The CDR3, as DNA: TGTGCCAGCAGTGGAGGTGCGGGACTAGCGGGACCGGAGTCCTACGAGCAGTACTTC.

The chain recombines TRBV5-1 with TRBJ2-1, with TRBD2 identical over 8 bases. The CDR3 is made up of 16 amino acids. From germline, CDR1 is SGHRS and CDR2 YFSETQ. Trimming took 3 bases from V and 0 from J; bases not matched to a gene: 5. Here the CDR3 reads CASSSGAGGSYNEQFF. In DNA form, the CDR3 reads TGCGCCAGCAGCTCGGGGGCGGGAGGCTCCTACAATGAGCAGTTCTTC.

The V call is TRBV6-1, the J call TRBJ1-1, with D possibly TRBD1 on 5 matching bases. CDR3 length: 15 amino acids. Between the trimmed V and J ends, which lost 1 base and 1 base, there was a span of 10 bases. CDR1 is MNHNS, CDR2 SASEGT, per germline. CDR3 protein: CASSEVGGPNTEAFF. In nucleotides, the CDR3 is TGTGCCAGCAGTGAAGTGGGGGGACCGAACACTGAAGCTTTCTTT.

This chain uses TRBV6-6 with TRBJ1-5; no clear D. The V end was cut by 0 bases, the J end by 1 base, with 10 bases between. Germline V gene lookup returns CDR1 MNHNY and CDR2 SVGAGI (reference sequence). The CDR3 runs 16 residues. The DNA of the CDR3 is TGTGCCAGCAGTTACTCTTCTCCGGGAAGCAATCAGCCCCAGCATTTT. Its protein is CASSYSSPGSNQPQHF.

In its sample, this clone was seen a few times. This chain joins TRBV7-9 and TRBJ1-3, with a weak D call TRBD1 (6 bases). V was trimmed by 4 bases and J by 2 bases, leaving 12 bases between them. The length of the CDR3 is 15 residues. Germline V gene lookup returns CDR1 SEHNR and CDR2 FQNEAQ (reference sequence). Here the CDR3 DNA reads TGTGCCAGCAGCTCCCGGAACAGGGCTGGAAACACCATATATTTT. Protein: CASSSRNRAGNTIYF.

The chain joins TRBV6-6 to TRBJ2-7, with 8 bases matching TRBD2. The germline CDR1 and CDR2 sequences are MNHNY and SVGAGI (reference sequence). J was trimmed by 0 bases and V by 4 bases; bases with no gene match: 5. The CDR3 is made up of 15 amino acids. CDR3 sequence (DNA): TGTGCCAGCAGTTTCGTAGCGGGAAGCTCCTACGAGCAGTACTTC. Translating it yields CASSFVAGSSYEQYF.

This chain connects TRBV6-1 to TRBJ1-1; D not certain. Germline CDR1 and CDR2: MNHNS and SASEGT. Trimming shortened V by 2 bases and J by 1 base, and 8 bases separated the two germline ends. CDR3 length: 14 residues. In DNA, the CDR3 is TGTGCCAGCAGTGAATTCGGGGAGAACACTGAAGCTTTCTTT. It translates to CASSEFGENTEAFF.

This chain links TRBV6-1 with TRBJ2-1, with 8 bases matching TRBD1. The CDR3 runs to 14 residues. Germline CDR1 and CDR2: MNHNS and SASEGT. V lost 6 bases, J lost 2 bases, and 3 bases stayed unmatched. CDR3 residues: CASSRDRPYNEQFF. The CDR3 coding sequence is TGTGCCAGCAGCAGGGACAGGCCCTACAATGAGCAGTTCTTC.

This clone appeared a single time. The gene calls are TRBV5-1 and TRBJ1-3; possibly TRBD1 for D (6 bases). Germline-derived CDR1 and CDR2 are SGHRS and YFSETQ. The CDR3 spans 18 residues. The V end lost 4 bases, the J end lost 1 base, and 21 bases lay between the germline ends. CDR3 nucleotides: TGCGCCAGCAGCGCACCCGGAGCACAGGGACCTTCTGGAAACACCATATATTTT. It yields the protein CASSAPGAQGPSGNTIYF.

The gene calls are TRBV19 and TRBJ2-3; the match to TRBD2 covers 8 bases. There are 17 residues in the CDR3. Trimming cost V 1 base and J 0 bases; bases outside gene matches: 6. Germline CDR1 is LNHDA and CDR2 is SQIVND (reference sequence). CDR3 coding DNA: TGTGCCAGTAGTATAGGGCGGTCTAGCGGGAGCACAGATACGCAGTATTTT. Its protein product is CASSIGRSSGSTDTQYF.

This clone was observed once. The V call is TRBV5-5, the J call TRBJ1-2; tentatively, D is TRBD1 (6 bases). Germline V lookup: CDR1 SGHKS, CDR2 YYEKEE (reference sequence). Trimming shortened V by 4 bases and J by 1 base, and 17 bases separated the two germline ends. The CDR3 covers 16 residues. Here the CDR3 reads CASSAGGRPINYGYTF. For the CDR3, the DNA is TGTGCCAGCAGCGCGGGGGGGCGGCCGATTAACTATGGCTACACCTTC. The variable domain in full, with the rest retrieved from reference TRBV5-5 and TRBJ1-2, is DAGVTQSPTHLIKTRGQQVTLRCSPISGHKSVSWYQQVLGQGPQFIFQYYEKEERGRGNFPDRFSARQFPNYSSELNVNALLLGDSALYLCASSAGGRPINYGYTFGSGTRLTVV.

V gene TRBV30 combines with J gene TRBJ1-2; 7 bases match TRBD1. CDR3 length: 13 residues. Unmatched junction bases numbered 4, after V lost 4 bases and J lost 2 bases. Germline V gives CDR1 GTSNPN, CDR2 SVGIG (reference sequence). Here the CDR3 DNA reads TGTGCCTGGACCTGGACAGGAAACTATGGCTACACCTTC. Encoded protein: CAWTWTGNYGYTF. Combining the CDR3 with reference TRBV30 and TRBJ1-2 gives the whole variable domain SQTIHQWPATLVQPVGSPLSLECTVEGTSNPNLYWYRQAAGRGLQLLFYSVGIGQISSEVPQNLSASRPQDRQFILSSKKLLLSDSGFYLCAWTWTGNYGYTFGSGTRLTVV.